This is a list of T cell receptor beta chains from one sample in a study of T-cell memory formation after mild COVID-19. TCRdb called the 5' RACE reads again in MiXCR, with one record for every CDR3 protein. The table shows 400,000 or so distinct CDR3 sequences, with 20% occurring only once. The sequenced material came from PBMCs or a T cell subset sorted from them (not recorded which). The receptors come from an adult woman who had mild COVID-19 (a few samples of this study predate the infection). Cell type and time point are not known. Both conserved end residues are part of each CDR3. The D gene is left open where the match is weak. The size entry is marked missing in some rows and otherwise reads once, few, many or a size class.

D gene,J gene,V gene,clone size,CDR3 length,CDR3 DNA,CDR3 protein
.,TRBJ1-1,TRBV27,.,11,TGTGCCACTGGGCAAAACACTGAAGCTTTCTTT,CATGQNTEAFF
.,TRBJ2-7,TRBV18,.,14,TGTGCCAGCTCACCAGAAGGTCGCTCCTACGAGCAGTACTTC,CASSPEGRSYEQYF
TRBD2,TRBJ2-1,TRBV7-6,.,19,TGTGCCAGCAGCCCGGTCGGACTAGCGGGAGGGCCGTTTTACAATGAGCAGTTCTTC,CASSPVGLAGGPFYNEQFF
.,TRBJ1-1,TRBV3-1,few,17,TGTGCCAGCAGCCAACGCTCGCGATATCTGGGGGGCACTGAAGCTTTCTTT,CASSQRSRYLGGTEAFF
TRBD2,TRBJ2-7,TRBV10-3,few,15,TGTGCCATCAGTGACCCCGGGACTAGCTCCTACGAGCAGTACTTC,CAISDPGTSSYEQYF
TRBD1,TRBJ1-5,TRBV27,.,14,TGTGCCAGCAGCGGGACAGGGGGTCATCAGCACCAGCATTTT,CASSGTGGHQHQHF
.,TRBJ2-5,TRBV5-4,.,15,TGTGCCAGCAGCACGAAGGACATTCGAAAAGAGACCCAGTACTTC,CASSTKDIRKETQYF
TRBD2,TRBJ2-3,TRBV7-6,few,17,TGTGCCAGCAGCTTATTAGCGGGGGGGTCTCACACAGATACGCAGTATTTT,CASSLLAGGSHTDTQYF
TRBD1,TRBJ2-6,TRBV19,few,18,TGTGCCAGTAGAGACCCAACGGGAACACAGGGGAAGGCCAACGTCCTGACTTTC,CASRDPTGTQGKANVLTF
TRBD2,TRBJ2-1,TRBV11-2,.,15,TGTGCCAGCAGCTTAGGACTAGCGGCCTTCAATGAGCAGTTCTTC,CASSLGLAAFNEQFF
.,TRBJ2-3,TRBV7-9,few,14,TGTGCCAGCAGCCCCGGGGAGGGCACAGATACGCAGTATTTT,CASSPGEGTDTQYF
TRBD2,TRBJ2-2,TRBV20-1,.,15,TGCAGTGCCATTAGCGGGGCTTCCCCCACCGGGGAGCTGTTTTTT,CSAISGASPTGELFF
.,TRBJ2-1,TRBV12-3/TRBV12-4,many,11,TGTGCCAGCAGTCCGAAAAATGAGCAGTTCTTC,CASSPKNEQFF
.,TRBJ1-5,TRBV5-6,.,15,TGTGCCAGCAGCTCACTGGACAGCTTAAATCAGCCCCAGCATTTT,CASSSLDSLNQPQHF
.,TRBJ2-3,TRBV5-6,.,19,TGTGCCAGCAGCCCGGACTGGGAGGGGGGGAAAACTAGCACAGATACGCAGTATTTT,CASSPDWEGGKTSTDTQYF
.,TRBJ2-3,TRBV12-3/TRBV12-4,.,15,TGTGCCAGCAGTTCGAAACCTGGGAGCACAGATACGCAGTATTTT,CASSSKPGSTDTQYF
TRBD2,TRBJ2-5,TRBV5-6,.,15,TGTGCCAGCAGCTGGACTAGCGGGGGAAAAGAGACCCAGTACTTC,CASSWTSGGKETQYF
TRBD2,TRBJ2-1,TRBV7-9,few,18,TGTGCCAGCAGTCCGGCTACTAGCGGGAGGCTCTCCTACAATGAGCAGTTCTTC,CASSPATSGRLSYNEQFF
TRBD1,TRBJ2-2,TRBV7-9,.,17,TGTGCCAGCAGCTTAGCTCCTGGGACAGCGAACACCGGGGAGCTGTTTTTT,CASSLAPGTANTGELFF
.,TRBJ1-5,TRBV20-1,.,14,TGCAGTGCTAGTGGCGGGAATAGCAATCAGCCCCAGCATTTT,CSASGGNSNQPQHF
TRBD2,TRBJ2-1,TRBV3-1,few,19,TGTGCCAGCAGCCAGGCGGGACTAGCGGGAGCTAGGGGGTACAATGAGCAGTTCTTC,CASSQAGLAGARGYNEQFF
.,TRBJ2-3,TRBV9,few,12,TGTGCCAGCAGCGACGGGTCCGATACGCAGTATTTT,CASSDGSDTQYF
TRBD2,TRBJ2-1,TRBV29-1,.,14,TGCAGCCAGAGGACGCGGGAGTCGAACAATGAGCAGTTCTTC,CSQRTRESNNEQFF
.,TRBJ2-7,TRBV4-1,.,15,TGCGCCAGCAGCCAAGAGACTCGGGGGACGGTGGAGCAGTACTTC,CASSQETRGTVEQYF
TRBD1,TRBJ2-7,TRBV5-1,.,14,TGCGCCAGCAGTTTGGACAGGGAACGGCCCGGGCAGTACTTC,CASSLDRERPGQYF
.,TRBJ2-7,TRBV9,.,16,TGTGCCAGCAGCTTTACGGTAGGCGCGGGGACCCACGAGCAGTACTTC,CASSFTVGAGTHEQYF
.,TRBJ2-3,TRBV6-1,.,13,TGTGCCAGCAGACTCCACGGGGCAGATACGCAGTATTTT,CASRLHGADTQYF
TRBD1,TRBJ2-7,TRBV5-1,few,17,TGCGCCAGCAGCTTGGTCGGTCGGGACAGGGACTCCTACGAGCAGTACTTC,CASSLVGRDRDSYEQYF
TRBD2,TRBJ2-1,TRBV11-2,once,16,TGTGCCAGCAGCTCAACGGGACTAGCCTCCTACAATGAGCAGTTCTTC,CASSSTGLASYNEQFF
.,TRBJ1-1,TRBV6-6,few,13,TGTGCCAGCAGTCCCCCACAGGGACCTGAAGCTTTCTTT,CASSPPQGPEAFF
.,TRBJ1-1,TRBV7-9,few,12,TGTGCCAGCAGCTTAATTCCAGGTGAAGCTTTCTTT,CASSLIPGEAFF
.,TRBJ1-5,TRBV12-3/TRBV12-4,few,14,TGTGCCAGCAACCCTAACGGGGGAGCTCAGCCCCAGCATTTT,CASNPNGGAQPQHF
TRBD1,TRBJ2-5,TRBV7-2,.,16,TGTGCCAGCAGCCGCAACACAGGGGCCCCGCAAGAGACCCAGTACTTC,CASSRNTGAPQETQYF
.,TRBJ2-1,TRBV6-5,.,13,TGTGCCAGCACCGACCGGGCTACCGTGGGGGAGTTCTTC,CASTDRATVGEFF
TRBD1,TRBJ2-7,TRBV20-1,.,15,TGCAGTGCTAGGAGTGGACAGGTCCCCACCTACGAGCAGTACTTC,CSARSGQVPTYEQYF
.,TRBJ2-6,TRBV4-3,.,17,TGCGCCAGCAGCCAAGATTTGTACCTCTCTGGGGCCAACGTCCTGACTTTC,CASSQDLYLSGANVLTF
.,TRBJ2-1,TRBV20-1,many,14,TGCAGTGCTCCCTCGGGGCGAGCGCCGAATGAGCAGTTCTTC,CSAPSGRAPNEQFF
.,TRBJ2-2,TRBV29-1,few,13,TGCAGCGTCAGGAGTTCGAACACCGGGGAGCTGTTTTTT,CSVRSSNTGELFF
.,TRBJ2-7,TRBV6-5,.,14,TGTGCCAGCAGTTACGGGAAGTTCGGCTACGAGCAGTACTTC,CASSYGKFGYEQYF
.,TRBJ1-1,TRBV6-1,few,11,TGTGCCAGCACCCCGGGGGCGGAAGCTTTCTTT,CASTPGAEAFF
TRBD1,TRBJ1-2,TRBV9,few,15,TGTGCCAGCAGCGTAGACCTAGGGGGCGGCTATGGCTACACCTTC,CASSVDLGGGYGYTF
.,TRBJ1-5,TRBV12-3/TRBV12-4,few,12,TGTGCCAGCGGCAGGGGCAATCAGCCCCAGCATTTT,CASGRGNQPQHF
TRBD2,TRBJ2-1,TRBV7-9,.,16,TGTGCCAGCAGCTTAGCCCCCGGGAGGCGCTCCAATGAGCAGTTCTTC,CASSLAPGRRSNEQFF
.,TRBJ1-5,TRBV7-2,few,14,TGTGCCAGCAGCTCCACTAGGGGCAATCAGCCCCAGCATTTT,CASSSTRGNQPQHF
TRBD2,TRBJ2-2,TRBV9,.,15,TGTGCCAGCAGCGGACCTAGCGGGAGTTCCGGGGAGCTGTTTTTT,CASSGPSGSSGELFF
.,TRBJ1-1,TRBV2,.,14,TGTGCCAGCCGGAACCAGGGACGGAACACTGAAGCTTTCTTT,CASRNQGRNTEAFF
.,TRBJ2-5,TRBV7-3,few,14,TGTGCCAGCAGCCTTACAGGGCCCCAAGAGACCCAGTACTTC,CASSLTGPQETQYF
.,TRBJ2-7,TRBV12-3/TRBV12-4,.,13,TGTGCCAGCAGTTTTACGGCAACTTTGGACCCGTACTTC,CASSFTATLDPYF
TRBD2,TRBJ2-3,TRBV12-3/TRBV12-4,few,16,TGTGCCAGCAGTGCGGGACTACTGATGGGCACAGATACGCAGTATTTT,CASSAGLLMGTDTQYF
.,TRBJ1-3,TRBV7-6,.,17,TGTTCCAGCAGCCCTTGGAGGCCGCGGGGCTCTGGAAACACCATATATTTT,CSSSPWRPRGSGNTIYF
.,TRBJ2-3,TRBV4-1,few,20,TGCGCCAGCAGCCAACCGCCTGCATTATCCCCGGGGTACGGCACAGATACGCAGTATTTT,CASSQPPALSPGYGTDTQYF
TRBD2,TRBJ2-2,TRBV12-3/TRBV12-4,.,21,TGTGCCAGCAGTTTAGCACCGGGACTAGCGGATATCCGGGAGGGCACCGGGGAGCTGTTTTTT,CASSLAPGLADIREGTGELFF
.,TRBJ2-7,TRBV24-1,many,13,TGTGCCACCTCCAGAGGGGGAACCTACGAGCAGTACTTC,CATSRGGTYEQYF
.,TRBJ1-1,TRBV10-3,.,15,TGTGCCATCAGTGAGTCCACACGGCCGGAGACTGAAGCTTTCTTT,CAISESTRPETEAFF
TRBD1,TRBJ1-1,TRBV6-6,.,15,TGTGCCAGCAGTCCTCTGGACAGGGCGAACACTGAAGCTTTCTTT,CASSPLDRANTEAFF
TRBD1,TRBJ1-2,TRBV7-2,few,15,TGTGCCAGCAGCCCCGCGGGGGGGACAGCCTATGGCTACACCTTC,CASSPAGGTAYGYTF
.,TRBJ2-1,TRBV7-9,few,15,TGTGCCAGCAGCCAGCCGGGCGGACTCCTCAATGAGCAGTTCTTC,CASSQPGGLLNEQFF